This T cell receptor beta chain stems from a study of blood T cell repertoires in COVID-19. Study-wide context: The United States, Italy and Spain supplied acute and convalescent COVID-19 samples. Nucleic acid was either cDNA or gDNA, and it came from T cells, B-cell-depleted T cells, or PBMCs.

Some clones are missing from TCRdb's copy, which holds only in-frame ones; the method was immunoSEQ multiplex PCR. The data show fewer than 250,000 clones, with approximately 86% seen just once and around 0.93% held by the top ten. This TCR was sampled from a man aged 60 to 69 with COVID-19, enrolled during active disease. The sequenced sample consisted of peripheral blood.

DNA for the CDR3: TGCAGTGCCGTCCAAGAGACCCAGTACTTC. Encoded protein: CSAVQETQYF. V is TRBV20-1 and J is TRBJ2-5; D remains ambiguous. V was clipped by 6 bases and J by 1 base, with 3 bases between them. The CDR3 consists of 10 residues. Germline V gene data show CDR1 as DFQATT and CDR2 as SNEGSKA (reference sequence).